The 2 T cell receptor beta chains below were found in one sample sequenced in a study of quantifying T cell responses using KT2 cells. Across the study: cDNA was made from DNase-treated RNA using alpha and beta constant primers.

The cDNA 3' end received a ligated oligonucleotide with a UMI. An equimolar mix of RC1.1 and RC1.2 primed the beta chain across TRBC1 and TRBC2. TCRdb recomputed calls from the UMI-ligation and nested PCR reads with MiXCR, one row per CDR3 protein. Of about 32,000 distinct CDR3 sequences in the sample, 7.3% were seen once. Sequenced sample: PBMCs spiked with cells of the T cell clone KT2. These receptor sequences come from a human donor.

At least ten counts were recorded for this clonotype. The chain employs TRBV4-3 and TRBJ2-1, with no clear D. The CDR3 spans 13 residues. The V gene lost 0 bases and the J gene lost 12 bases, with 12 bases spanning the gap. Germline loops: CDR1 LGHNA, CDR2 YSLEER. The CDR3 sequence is CASSQDTSLVQFF. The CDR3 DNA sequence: TGCGCCAGCAGCCAAGATACCTCCCTGGTGCAGTTCTTC.

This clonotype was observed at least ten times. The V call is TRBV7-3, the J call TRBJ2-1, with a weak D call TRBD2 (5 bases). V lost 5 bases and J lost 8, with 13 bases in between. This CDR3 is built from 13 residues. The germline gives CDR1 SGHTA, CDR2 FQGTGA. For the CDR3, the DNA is TGTGCCAGCAGCCTATCGGGGAGCGATGAGCAGTTCTTC. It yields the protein CASSLSGSDEQFF. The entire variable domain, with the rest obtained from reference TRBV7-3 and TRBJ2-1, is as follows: GAGVSQTPSNKVTEKGKYVELRCDPISGHTALYWYRQSLGQGPEFLIYFQGTGAADDSGLPNDRFFAVRPEGSVSTLKIQRTERGDSAVYLCASSLSGSDEQFFGPGTRLTVL.